The 23 T cell receptor beta chains reported below all come from one sample, sequenced in a study of T cells in Graves' hyperthyroidism and ophthalmopathy. RNA transcripts gave rise to amplified TCR beta CDR3 regions. First-round RT-PCR of the TCR CDR3 relied on the HTBI primer set. From the multiplex PCR reads, TCRdb called clonotypes with MiXCR, one entry per CDR3 protein. The sample carries 400,000 to 600,000 distinct CDR3 sequences, around 21% recorded once. Sequenced input: blood. Source of these receptors: a man younger than 30 with Graves' hyperthyroidism.

This clonotype was recorded many times. The CDR3 DNA sequence: TGTGCCACCACGCGGGGCGGCCCCTTTGGAAACACCATATATTTT. Translation gives CATTRGGPFGNTIYF. This chain joins TRBV6-1 and TRBJ1-3; D possibly corresponds to TRBD1 (5 bases). Germline V gene lookup returns CDR1 MNHNS and CDR2 SASEGT. V was shortened by 10 bases and J by 3 bases, with 19 bases between the two germline ends. The CDR3 has 15 amino acids.

The V gene is TRBV3-1, the J gene TRBJ1-1; no clear D gene. Trimming pared 1 base from V and 3 bases from J, leaving 6 bases between. The CDR3 runs to 13 residues. Germline V gene sequence: CDR1 LGHDT, CDR2 YNNKEL (reference sequence). The CDR3 region is CASSQGGHTEAFF. The CDR3 bases are TGTGCCAGCAGCCAAGGCGGGCACACTGAAGCTTTCTTT.

This clonotype was observed at least ten times. The chain carries TRBV11-2 and TRBJ2-7; tentative D call: TRBD1 (6 bases). Germline loops: CDR1 SGHAT, CDR2 FQNNGV. The CDR3 length is 15 residues. Between the trimmed V and J ends, which lost 4 bases and 6 bases, there was a span of 19 bases. CDR3 amino acids: CASSSPQGMTSEQYF. The CDR3 DNA reads TGTGCCAGCAGCTCGCCTCAGGGGATGACCTCCGAGCAGTACTTC.

The chain combines TRBV12-3 or TRBV12-4 with TRBJ1-2; D ambiguous. This CDR3 has 12 amino acids. Trimming stripped 7 bases from V and 6 bases from J, with 12 bases between. The CDR3 sequence is CASTRMRDGYTF. CDR3 sequence (DNA): TGTGCCAGCACCCGAATGAGGGATGGCTACACCTTC.

The V and J genes are TRBV20-1 and TRBJ2-7; D perhaps matches TRBD1 (5 bases). Germline V lookup: CDR1 DFQATT, CDR2 SNEGSKA (reference sequence). Trimming stripped 5 bases from V and 3 bases from J, with 14 bases between. The CDR3 covers 13 residues. In DNA, the CDR3 is TGCAGTGCTCCCCCCGCAGGGAACTACGAGCAGTACTTC. Encoded protein: CSAPPAGNYEQYF.

J is TRBJ2-2 and V is TRBV10-1, with 13 bases matching TRBD2. Per the germline V gene, CDR1 is WNHNN and CDR2 is SYGVQD (reference sequence). Trimming cost V 0 bases and J 4 bases; bases outside gene matches: 5. The CDR3 sequence is 18 residues long. The CDR3 nucleotides are TGCGCCAGCAGTGAGTCTGCGGGACTAGCGGGGATCACCGGGGAGCTGTTTTTT. As protein: CASSESAGLAGITGELFF.

There are many counts of this clonotype. V is TRBV30 and J is TRBJ1-2, with D perhaps matching TRBD1 (6 bases). V dropped 7 bases and J dropped 4 bases, with 13 bases sitting between them. Germline assignment: CDR1 GTSNPN and CDR2 SVGIG (reference sequence). The CDR3 contains 12 residues. The CDR3 sequence is CASDRDFYGYTF. CDR3 DNA sequence: TGTGCCTCGGACAGAGATTTCTATGGCTACACCTTC.

This clonotype was seen only a few times. This chain joins TRBV11-2 and TRBJ1-2, with no clear D. The ends were cut back, 5 bases at V and 6 bases at J, with 19 bases in the middle. In germline, CDR1 is SGHAT, CDR2 FQNNGV. The CDR3 extends over 15 amino acids. CDR3: CASSTLSATRHGYTF. CDR3 nucleotides: TGTGCCAGCAGCACTTTATCGGCCACTAGGCATGGCTACACCTTC.

As for this clonotype: An end of the junction differs from the germline gene, which may be a read error. The V gene is TRBV14, the J gene TRBJ2-4; tentatively, D is TRBD2 (6 bases). The CDR3 totals 15 residues. In germline, CDR1 is SGHDN, CDR2 FVKESK. CDR3 loop: CASSQVEGGGNIKYF. The CDR3 region has the DNA TGTGCCAGCAGCCAAGTAGAGGGCGGAGGGAACATTAAGTACTTC.

This clonotype was seen more than once but under ten times. The V call is TRBV9, the J call TRBJ1-1, with D unresolved. The V gene lost 4 bases and the J gene lost 0 bases, with 13 bases spanning the gap. The germline V gene has CDR1 SGDLS and CDR2 YYNGEE. This CDR3 contains 15 residues. Here the CDR3 reads CASSPRTLMNTEAFF. The CDR3 DNA is TGTGCCAGCAGCCCGCGGACTCTTATGAACACTGAAGCTTTCTTT. The variable domain in full, with the rest retrieved from reference TRBV9 and TRBJ1-1, is DSGVTQTPKHLITATGQRVTLRCSPRSGDLSVYWYQQSLDQGLQFLIQYYNGEERAKGNILERFSAQQFPDLHSELNLSSLELGDSALYFCASSPRTLMNTEAFFGQGTRLTVV.

This clonotype was observed many times. The chain links TRBV10-3 to TRBJ1-1; D is undetermined. V shed 7 bases and J shed 0 bases, with 9 bases lying between them. This CDR3 is built from 13 residues. Germline values: CDR1 ENHRY, CDR2 SYGVKD. CDR3 protein: CAITGGLNTEAFF. The CDR3, as DNA: TGTGCCATCACCGGTGGACTGAACACTGAAGCTTTCTTT.

This clonotype was seen repeatedly, ten times or more. The chain carries TRBV28 and TRBJ1-2, with a tentative D call TRBD1 (6 bases). V lost 6 bases to trimming and J lost 8 bases, with 19 bases between them. CDR3 size: 14 residues. From germline, CDR1 is MDHEN and CDR2 SYDVKM. CDR3 nucleotides: TGTGCCAGCAGCCCAGGGGCGCGGACTAGCGGCTACACCTTC. This translates into CASSPGARTSGYTF.

This clonotype was counted ten times or more. The rearrangement uses TRBV20-1 and TRBJ2-5; D may be TRBD1 (5 bases). The CDR3 is 10 amino acids. Per germline, CDR1 DFQATT and CDR2 SNEGSKA (reference sequence). Here the CDR3 reads CTAGLETQYF. The CDR3 DNA sequence: TGCACCGCAGGGCTCGAGACCCAGTACTTC.

The chain links TRBV12-3 or TRBV12-4 to TRBJ1-5, with no clear D. The CDR3 length is 15 residues. The V and J ends lost 2 bases and 1 base respectively, with 9 bases between them. The CDR3 nucleotides read TGTGCCAGCAGTTTATTGTCCATCAGCAATCAGCCCCAGCATTTT. Translation gives CASSLLSISNQPQHF.

The chain links TRBV6-1 to TRBJ2-2; the D call may be TRBD1 or TRBD2 (5 bases each). Germline assignment: CDR1 MNHNS and CDR2 SASEGT. V was clipped by 2 bases and J by 7 bases, with 14 bases between them. This CDR3 region has 15 residues. The CDR3 DNA reads TGTGCCAGCAGTGAAAGGGGAGCGGACCGCGGGGAGCTGTTTTTT. Amino acid sequence: CASSERGADRGELFF.

CDR3 nucleotide sequence: TGCAGTGCTAGAGGTACAGGGAGGGAAAATCAGCCCCAGCATTTT. Translating gives CSARGTGRENQPQHF. The rearrangement joins TRBV20-1 to TRBJ1-5, with a possible D match to TRBD1 (6 bases). Germline V gene lookup returns CDR1 DFQATT and CDR2 SNEGSKA (reference sequence). V shed 1 base and J shed 4 bases, with 14 bases lying between them. This CDR3 has 15 residues.

This clonotype was counted ten times or more. This sequence joins TRBV11-2 and TRBJ2-2; TRBD2 might be the D (5 bases). This CDR3 contains 11 residues. The germline gives CDR1 SGHAT, CDR2 FQNNGV. Between the trimmed V and J ends, which lost 0 bases and 13 bases, there was a span of 6 bases. The DNA for the CDR3 is TGTGCCAGCAGCTTAGAGGCGGGGCTGTTTTTT. This gives the protein CASSLEAGLFF.

This chain uses TRBV11-2 with TRBJ2-3, with TRBD2 identical over 7 bases. Unmatched junction bases numbered 2, after V lost 1 base and J lost 4 bases. The V gene's germline CDR1 is SGHAT and CDR2 FQNNGV. The CDR3 runs to 14 residues. CDR3 nucleotide sequence: TGTGCCAGCAGCTTAGTAGGACTAGCAGATACGCAGTATTTT. Translating gives CASSLVGLADTQYF.

Many counts were recorded for this clonotype. The rearrangement links TRBV12-3 or TRBV12-4 to TRBJ2-2, with D tentatively TRBD1 (6 bases). The V and J ends lost 6 bases and 7 bases respectively, with 18 bases between them. The CDR3 is 15 amino acids. The CDR3 reads CASSTGQGNIGELFF. The CDR3 coding sequence is TGTGCCAGCAGCACAGGGCAGGGCAATATCGGGGAGCTGTTTTTT.

This clonotype was detected a few times. The CDR3 loop is CASSGIDREAFF. DNA of the CDR3: TGTGCCAGCAGCGGGATAGACAGGGAAGCTTTCTTT. The rearrangement uses TRBV12-3 or TRBV12-4 and TRBJ1-1, with D possibly TRBD1 on 6 matching bases. The CDR3 spans 12 residues. Trimming shortened V by 6 bases and J by 8 bases, and 13 bases separated the two germline ends.

This clonotype came up many times. CDR3 in amino acids: CSAKPGQASYNSPLHF. CDR3 DNA: TGCAGTGCCAAACCGGGACAAGCCTCCTATAATTCACCCCTCCACTTT. The chain couples TRBV20-1 to TRBJ1-6, with a tentative D call TRBD1 (6 bases). Between the trimmed V and J ends, which lost 6 bases and 0 bases, there was a span of 15 bases. Germline V gene sequence: CDR1 DFQATT, CDR2 SNEGSKA (reference sequence). The CDR3 is made up of 16 amino acids.

This clonotype was recorded many times. This chain joins TRBV7-9 and TRBJ1-1, with D unresolved. This CDR3 region has 12 residues. CDR1 is SEHNR, CDR2 FQNEAQ, per germline (reference sequence). Trimming removed 3 bases from V and 5 bases from J, with 7 bases in between. The CDR3 nucleotides are TGTGCCAGCAGCTTTGGGGAAACTGAAGCTTTCTTT. Its translation: CASSFGETEAFF.

The rearrangement links TRBV28 to TRBJ1-1; D not resolved. CDR1 is MDHEN, CDR2 SYDVKM, per germline. V was shortened by 5 bases and J by 1 base, with 17 bases between the two germline ends. The CDR3 consists of 16 residues. In DNA form, the CDR3 reads TGTGCCAGCAGTCCGGACGCTGCCGAACGGAACACTGAAGCTTTCTTT. It is translated as CASSPDAAERNTEAFF. Supplemented by reference TRBV28 and TRBJ1-1, the full variable domain reads DVKVTQSSRYLVKRTGEKVFLECVQDMDHENMFWYRQDPGLGLRLIYFSYDVKMKEKGDIPEGYSVSREKKERFSLILESASTNQTSMYLCASSPDAAERNTEAFFGQGTRLTVV.